Each of the 17 T cell receptor beta chains below was sequenced from the same sample in a study of shared clonotypes between healthy human individuals. Profiled with immunoSEQ multiplex PCR; TCRdb holds only in-frame clones, not every one. The table has 2 million to 3 million clones, around 90% seen once. Sequencing was carried out using naive CD4+ T cells sorted from blood. Subset here: CD45RA+ positively selected. Receptors originate from a man between 18 and 29 years old in good health.

Only one count was recorded for this clone. The gene calls are TRBV11-2 and TRBJ2-3, with D tentatively TRBD1 (5 bases). Germline lookup yields CDR1 SGHAT and CDR2 FQNNGV. CDR3 length: 15 residues. Trimming cost V 1 base and J 5 bases, with 13 bases left between them. CDR3: CASSLVGHNLDTQYF. The CDR3 region has the DNA TGTGCCAGCAGCTTAGTAGGACATAACTTAGATACGCAGTATTTT.

V usage is TRBV7-9 and J usage is TRBJ2-2; TRBD2 matches at 10 bases. CDR1 SEHNR and CDR2 FQNEAQ come from the germline V gene (reference sequence). This CDR3 spans 18 amino acids. Unmatched junction bases numbered 7, after V lost 3 bases and J lost 0 bases. CDR3 DNA: TGTGCCAGCAGCTTTTCCTCTAGCGGGAGCTCGAACACCGGGGAGCTGTTTTTT. Amino acids: CASSFSSSGSSNTGELFF.

The rearrangement uses TRBV5-8 and TRBJ2-7; TRBD1 matches 8 bases. CDR1 SGHTS and CDR2 YDEGEE come from the germline V gene. Losses at the gene ends were 0 bases for V and 6 bases for J; bases not matched to a gene: 2. The CDR3 has 13 residues. This chain's CDR3 is CASSLAGGSEQYF. The CDR3 DNA reads as TGTGCCAGCAGCTTGGCAGGGGGCAGCGAGCAGTACTTC.

V is TRBV28 and J is TRBJ2-2; no firm D call. Per germline, CDR1 MDHEN and CDR2 SYDVKM. The CDR3 has 15 residues. With 5 bases removed from V and 6 bases from J, the gap between germline ends came to 16 bases. CDR3 sequence: CASSHQILYAGELFF. CDR3 nucleotides: TGTGCCAGCAGTCATCAGATCCTATACGCCGGGGAGCTGTTTTTT. Combining the CDR3 with reference TRBV28 and TRBJ2-2 gives the whole variable domain DVKVTQSSRYLVKRTGEKVFLECVQDMDHENMFWYRQDPGLGLRLIYFSYDVKMKEKGDIPEGYSVSREKKERFSLILESASTNQTSMYLCASSHQILYAGELFFGEGSRLTVL.

The chain couples TRBV7-9 to TRBJ1-4; unclear D gene. The CDR3 spans 15 residues. Trimming left V 6 bases short and J 3 bases short, with 14 bases between. Germline V gene data show CDR1 as SEHNR and CDR2 as FQNEAQ (reference sequence). CDR3 loop: CASSPRFAPNEKLFF. The CDR3, as DNA: TGTGCCAGCAGTCCCCGGTTTGCGCCTAATGAAAAACTGTTTTTT.

V gene TRBV18 combines with J gene TRBJ2-5, with D perhaps TRBD1 (5 bases). From germline, CDR1 is KGHSH and CDR2 LQKENI. V was trimmed by 6 bases and J by 3 bases, leaving 11 bases between them. This CDR3 contains 13 residues. DNA of the CDR3: TGTGCCAGCTCCCGATCCAGGGAAGAGACCCAGTACTTC. As protein: CASSRSREETQYF. The variable domain in full, with the rest retrieved from reference TRBV18 and TRBJ2-5, is NAGVMQNPRHLVRRRGQEARLRCSPMKGHSHVYWYRQLPEEGLKFMVYLQKENIIDESGMPKERFSAEFPKEGPSILRIQQVVRGDSAAYFCASSRSREETQYFGPGTRLLVL.

This CDR3 reads CASSLGFWTGTYEQYF. CDR3 coding DNA: TGTGCCAGCAGTTTAGGGTTCTGGACAGGGACCTACGAGCAGTACTTC. The rearrangement joins TRBV27 to TRBJ2-7, with TRBD1 matching over 8 bases. The germline V gene encodes CDR1 MNHEY and CDR2 SMNVEV (reference sequence). This CDR3 contains 16 residues. V lost 2 bases and J lost 2; bases outside the gene matches: 8.

Points on this clone: Mismatch with germline at one junction end may stem from a read error. This CDR3 is also generated by other DNA sequences in the sample. This sequence joins TRBV7-9 and TRBJ1-1; D remains ambiguous. Germline values: CDR1 SEHNR, CDR2 FQNEAQ (reference sequence). The CDR3 is made up of 12 amino acids. In nucleotides, the CDR3 is TGTGCCAGTGGACGGGTGAACACTGAGGCTTTCTTT. This sequence encodes CASGRVNTEAFF.

The genes are TRBV6-5 and TRBJ1-6; 9 bases line up with TRBD1. The germline CDR1 and CDR2 sequences are MNHEY and SVGAGI. The CDR3 covers 14 residues. Germline trimming cut 6 bases from V and 8 bases from J; bases unmatched to any gene: 5. CDR3 loop: CASSSGTGYSPLHF. DNA for the CDR3: TGTGCCAGCAGCTCCGGGACAGGGTATTCACCCCTCCACTTT.

The rearrangement uses TRBV7-9 and TRBJ1-2; D might be TRBD1 (5 bases). This CDR3 spans 15 amino acids. The germline V gene has CDR1 SEHNR and CDR2 FQNEAQ (reference sequence). V lost 1 base and J lost 4, with 13 bases in between. DNA of the CDR3: TGTGCCAGCAGCTTAGAACCACAGGTGACCTATGGCTACACCTTC. Its translation is CASSLEPQVTYGYTF.

The chain couples TRBV18 to TRBJ1-5, with 7 bases aligning to TRBD1. The germline gives CDR1 KGHSH, CDR2 LQKENI. CDR3 length: 14 amino acids. V shed 5 bases and J 5 bases; nucleotides not matched to a gene: 6. DNA for the CDR3: TGTGCCAGCTCAGCATTACAGGGGCATCAGCCCCAGCATTTT. Amino acid sequence: CASSALQGHQPQHF.

The gene calls are TRBV7-9 and TRBJ1-2; possible D gene TRBD1, 6 bases. Trimming shortened V by 1 base and J by 6 bases, and 12 bases separated the two germline ends. Germline CDR1 is SEHNR and CDR2 is FQNEAQ (reference sequence). The CDR3 is made up of 14 amino acids. The CDR3 coding sequence is TGTGCCAGCAGCTTAGACAGGGAATGGGATGGCTACACCTTC. Residues: CASSLDREWDGYTF.

The J gene is TRBJ1-5, the V gene TRBV6-1; the D gene is possibly TRBD1 (5 bases). This CDR3 has 15 residues. The germline V gene has CDR1 MNHNS and CDR2 SASEGT. The V gene lost 0 bases and the J gene lost 5 bases, with 11 bases spanning the gap. CDR3 in DNA: TGTGCCAGCAGTGAAGCGAGGGACCTTTATCAGCCCCAGCATTTT. It specifies CASSEARDLYQPQHF.

This clone was seen just once. V usage is TRBV18 and J usage is TRBJ1-4; 9 bases agree with TRBD1. This CDR3 comprises 17 residues. The ends lost 3 bases at V and 0 bases at J; junction bases unmatched: 5. CDR1 is KGHSH and CDR2 is LQKENI in the germline V gene. The CDR3 sequence is CASSPPTGGATNEKLFF. The CDR3 DNA reads TGTGCCAGCTCACCGCCGACAGGGGGTGCAACTAATGAAAAACTGTTTTTT.

V usage is TRBV10-3 and J usage is TRBJ2-5; 7 bases agree with TRBD2. Germline CDR1 ENHRY, CDR2 SYGVKD. Trimming removed 3 bases from V and 1 base from J; junction bases left unmatched: 5. This CDR3 is built from 15 residues. The CDR3 nucleotides read TGTGCCATCAGTGAAGGCGGGAGTGCCCAAGAGACCCAGTACTTC. Protein sequence: CAISEGGSAQETQYF.

The rearrangement links TRBV6-6 to TRBJ2-2; D might be TRBD2 (5 bases). Germline V gene sequence: CDR1 MNHNY, CDR2 SVGAGI (reference sequence). This CDR3 region has 13 residues. Trimming shortened V by 2 bases and J by 7 bases, and 8 bases separated the two germline ends. CDR3 sequence reads: CASSYQEDGELFF. DNA of the CDR3: TGTGCCAGCAGTTACCAGGAGGACGGGGAGCTGTTTTTT.

This chain joins TRBV10-3 and TRBJ2-4; D not resolved. Trimming took off 4 bases at V and 0 bases at J, with 7 bases between the two ends. Germline CDR1 is ENHRY and CDR2 is SYGVKD. The CDR3 is 14 residues long. The CDR3 sequence: CAISAEVAKNIQYF. CDR3 bases: TGTGCCATCAGTGCCGAGGTAGCCAAAAACATTCAGTACTTC.